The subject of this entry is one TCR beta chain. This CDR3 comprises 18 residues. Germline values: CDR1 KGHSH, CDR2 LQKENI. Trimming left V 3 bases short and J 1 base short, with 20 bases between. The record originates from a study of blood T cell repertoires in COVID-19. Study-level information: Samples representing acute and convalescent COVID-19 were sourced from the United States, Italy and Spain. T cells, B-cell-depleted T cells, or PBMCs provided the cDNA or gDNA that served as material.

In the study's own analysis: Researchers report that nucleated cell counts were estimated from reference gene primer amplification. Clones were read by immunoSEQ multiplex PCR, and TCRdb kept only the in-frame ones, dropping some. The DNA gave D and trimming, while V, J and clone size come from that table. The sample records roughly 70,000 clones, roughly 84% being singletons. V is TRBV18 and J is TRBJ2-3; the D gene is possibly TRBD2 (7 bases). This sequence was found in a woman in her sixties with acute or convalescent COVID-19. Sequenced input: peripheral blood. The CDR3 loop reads CASSPLSRGASRTDTQYF. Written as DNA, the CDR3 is TGTGCCAGCTCACCTCTCTCTCGGGGGGCCTCTCGCACAGATACGCAGTATTTT.